This note documents a single T cell receptor (beta chain) sequence. This clonotype was counted at least ten times. Its antigen specificity is not known. Base qualities are not recorded, but no much larger clone differs from it by a single base. Receptors were amplified or captured by RT-PCR. Sequencing instrument: NextSeq 550. TCRdb cleaned the public reads at Q25 with fastp, built clones with MiXCR and kept in-frame beta chains. Each CDR3 protein appears once, grouped with its most common genes and DNA. The sample contains roughly 9,900 distinct CDR3 sequences, over 5.5% of them found a single time. The biggest ten clones account for around 26% of the sample. This sample was included in a study of patients and donors after allogeneic stem cell transplantation (dated by TCRdb to about 2020). The receptor comes from a human donor who was either an allogeneic HSCT recipient or a stem cell or donor lymphocyte infusion donor (not recorded which). It is not recorded whose cells these are; they may come from a transplant donor. The sample comprised blood, either unsorted or a sorted T cell fraction (not recorded which).

The DNA sequence is as follows: TGTGCCAGCAGAGGGAGTGGCTTCTCCTACAATGAGCAGTTCTTC. It translates as CASRGSGFSYNEQFF. Recombination joined TRBV6-2 or TRBV6-3 with TRBJ2-1; a tentative D match to TRBD2 spans 5 bases. Trimming costs V 6 bases and J 0 bases, and their ends lie 12 bases apart. CDR1 and CDR2 (MNHEY, SVGEGT) derive from the germline V gene. Taken from cysteine to phenylalanine, the CDR3 has 15 residues. Only the CDR3 part of the read is kept: 45 bases, read in frame from the first base.